Below, 18 T cell receptor beta chains from the same sample are listed, as sequenced in a study of cytomegalovirus exposure and HLA in healthy donors. With 60 Vbeta and 13 Jbeta primers, the PCR was carried out. The assay was immunoSEQ multiplex PCR, and TCRdb's table has in-frame clones only and misses some. Among about 110,000 clones listed, about 70% were seen once. Sequenced sample: PBMCs. The receptors here all came from a young man in good health and CMV-seropositive.

This rearrangement joins TRBV2 to TRBJ1-2; TRBD1 might be the D (5 bases). Germline CDR1 SNHLY, CDR2 FYNNEI. CDR3 length equals 14 residues. Trimming took off 6 bases at V and 8 bases at J, with 19 bases between the two ends. The CDR3: CASSADVSGLGYTF. DNA of the CDR3: TGTGCCAGCAGCGCAGACGTGTCAGGGTTGGGCTACACCTTC.

This clone appeared a few times. The V and J genes are TRBV6-5 and TRBJ1-5; tentative D call: TRBD1 (6 bases). Per germline, CDR1 MNHEY and CDR2 SVGAGI. The CDR3 contains 14 residues. Trimming cost V 0 bases and J 4 bases, with 7 bases left between them. The CDR3: CASSYSQGNQPQHF. The CDR3 region has the DNA TGTGCCAGCAGTTACTCCCAGGGGAATCAGCCCCAGCATTTT.

CDR3: CASSYGWRVTEAFF. The CDR3 DNA is TGTGCCAGCAGTTACGGATGGAGGGTCACTGAAGCTTTCTTT. The chain employs TRBV6-6 and TRBJ1-1; no reliable D call. Looked up from germline, CDR1 is MNHNY and CDR2 is SVGAGI (reference sequence). The CDR3 spans 14 residues. V lost 2 bases and J 4 bases, leaving 11 bases between the germline ends.

The chain carries TRBV7-3 and TRBJ2-1; 14 bases line up with TRBD2. V was clipped by 4 bases and J by 10 bases; unmatched bases: 3. This CDR3 is built from 14 residues. Germline CDR1 reads SGHTA; CDR2 reads FQGTGA. The CDR3 loop reads CASSSGLAGVEQFF. DNA of the CDR3: TGTGCCAGCAGCTCGGGACTAGCGGGGGTGGAGCAGTTCTTC.

This clone has a single count. This chain joins TRBV5-1 and TRBJ1-3, with a weak D call TRBD1 (6 bases). The CDR3 runs to 16 residues. Trimming took 0 bases from V and 0 from J, leaving 10 bases between them. CDR1 and CDR2 (germline): SGHRS, YFSETQ. CDR3 sequence reads: CASSLDPRGSGNTIYF. CDR3 nucleotide sequence: TGCGCCAGCAGCTTGGACCCCAGGGGCTCTGGAAACACCATATATTTT.

V and J are TRBV5-1 and TRBJ2-1; 10 nucleotides line up with TRBD2. The CDR3 consists of 16 residues. Germline CDR1 is SGHRS and CDR2 is YFSETQ. The V gene end was trimmed by 0 bases and the J gene end by 0 bases; junction bases not matched to a gene: 0. CDR3 amino acids: CASSLASGSSYNEQFF. In nucleotides, the CDR3 is TGCGCCAGCAGCTTGGCTAGCGGGAGCTCCTACAATGAGCAGTTCTTC.

The gene calls are TRBV27 and TRBJ1-5; 10 bases agree with TRBD1. The CDR3 runs to 15 residues. Per the germline V gene, CDR1 is MNHEY and CDR2 is SMNVEV (reference sequence). V was pared by 3 bases and J by 4 bases, with 3 bases of the junction left unmatched. The CDR3 loop is CASSLTGGRNQPQHF. The CDR3 DNA reads as TGTGCCAGCAGTTTGACAGGGGGCCGGAATCAGCCCCAGCATTTT.

The V gene is TRBV5-6, the J gene TRBJ2-2; TRBD2 is a possible D gene (5 bases). The germline V gene encodes CDR1 SGHDT and CDR2 YYEEEE. V lost 1 base, J lost 1 base, and 8 bases lay in between. The CDR3 length is 15 residues. The CDR3 region is CASSLPSGNTGELFF. Written as DNA, the CDR3 is TGTGCCAGCAGCTTGCCGAGCGGGAACACCGGGGAGCTGTTTTTT.

This chain connects TRBV5-4 to TRBJ2-3; no firm D call. CDR1 is SGHNT, CDR2 YYREEE, per germline (reference sequence). This CDR3 is 14 amino acids long. Trimming left V 5 bases short and J 0 bases short, with 10 bases between. The CDR3 nucleotides read TGTGCCAGCAGACCAGGTACTAGCACAGATACGCAGTATTTT. This gives the protein CASRPGTSTDTQYF.

The rearrangement links TRBV6-6 to TRBJ2-2, with D tentatively TRBD1 (6 bases). The CDR3 is 13 amino acids. V was clipped by 6 bases and J by 3 bases, with 8 bases between them. Per germline, CDR1 MNHNY and CDR2 SVGAGI (reference sequence). CDR3 residues: CASRTGYTGELFF. In DNA, the CDR3 is TGTGCCAGCAGAACAGGGTACACCGGGGAGCTGTTTTTT.

This chain joins TRBV6-1 and TRBJ2-3, with a possible D match to TRBD2 (5 bases). Looked up from germline, CDR1 is MNHNS and CDR2 is SASEGT. V was clipped by 3 bases and J by 2 bases, with 9 bases between them. The CDR3 contains 14 residues. CDR3 loop: CASSEQADTDTQYF. The CDR3 DNA sequence: TGTGCCAGCAGTGAGCAAGCGGACACAGATACGCAGTATTTT.

The V gene is TRBV6-5, the J gene TRBJ2-3, with 7 bases identical to TRBD1. Trimming removed 6 bases from V and 5 bases from J; junction bases left unmatched: 11. This CDR3 contains 15 residues. Germline V lookup: CDR1 MNHEY, CDR2 SVGAGI. CDR3 in amino acids: CASRSRQGSVDTQYF. The DNA of the CDR3 is TGTGCCAGCAGGTCTAGACAGGGTTCGGTAGATACGCAGTATTTT.

This clone was counted a single time. The chain combines TRBV5-4 with TRBJ1-3; weak D call: TRBD1 (5 bases). Germline lookup yields CDR1 SGHNT and CDR2 YYREEE (reference sequence). The CDR3 runs 16 residues. V shed 4 bases and J shed 1 base, with 15 bases lying between them. CDR3 protein: CASSNDRVRSGNTIYF. The CDR3 nucleotides are TGTGCCAGCAGCAATGACAGAGTCCGATCTGGAAACACCATATATTTT.

J is TRBJ1-3 and V is TRBV9; TRBD1 matches 10 bases. CDR1 is SGDLS and CDR2 is YYNGEE in the germline V gene. J was trimmed by 4 bases and V by 4 bases; bases with no gene match: 8. The CDR3 spans 16 residues. This CDR3 reads CASSIGGQGSGNTIYF. As DNA, the CDR3 is TGTGCCAGCAGCATCGGGGGACAGGGGAGCGGAAACACCATATATTTT.

The chain couples TRBV29-1 to TRBJ1-2; TRBD1 might be the D (5 bases). This CDR3 has 13 residues. Trimming pared 4 bases from V and 0 bases from J, leaving 9 bases between. The germline V gene encodes CDR1 SQVTM and CDR2 ANQGSEA. CDR3 bases: TGCAGCGTTGCCAGGGACTCTAACTATGGCTACACCTTC. It translates to CSVARDSNYGYTF.

This clone was observed once. The DNA for the CDR3 is TGTGCCAGCGCCCGAGGTGACGGGGGGGGGTACAATGAGCAGTTCTTC. Translating it yields CASARGDGGGYNEQFF. This sequence joins TRBV27 and TRBJ2-1, with 8 bases that match TRBD2. V was clipped by 8 bases and J by 4 bases; unmatched bases: 13. This CDR3 has 16 amino acids. The germline V gene has CDR1 MNHEY and CDR2 SMNVEV (reference sequence).

Concerning this clone: One end of the junction does not line up with germline, which may come from a read error. J is TRBJ1-2 and V is TRBV19, with TRBD1 identical over 9 bases. The CDR3 is made up of 13 amino acids. Germline V gives CDR1 LNHDA, CDR2 SQIVND (reference sequence). Written as DNA, the CDR3 is TGTGCCAGTAGGACAGGGGGAGGCTATGGCTACCCCTTC. Translation gives CASRTGGGYGYPF.

This clone turned up a few times. The genes are TRBV6-1 and TRBJ1-6, with unresolved D. The CDR3 has 17 amino acids. Trimming cost V 4 bases and J 4 bases, with 17 bases left between them. Germline V gene lookup returns CDR1 MNHNS and CDR2 SASEGT. CDR3 sequence reads: CASSVELPAAYNSPLHF. The CDR3 DNA follows: TGTGCCAGCAGTGTCGAACTCCCGGCGGCTTATAATTCACCCCTCCACTTT.